The 22 T cell receptor beta chains presented below share a single source sample, sequenced in a study of blood T cell repertoires in COVID-19. Sequenced by immunoSEQ multiplex PCR; TCRdb stores in-frame clones only, minus some. The sample contains approximately 340,000 clones, roughly 87% of which appear only once. Sequencing was done on a sample of peripheral blood. These receptors came from a man younger than 40 with COVID-19, enrolled during active disease.

J is TRBJ1-2 and V is TRBV6-5; D is perhaps TRBD1 (5 bases). Trimming pared 7 bases from V and 3 bases from J, leaving 15 bases between. CDR3 length: 14 amino acids. The germline V gene encodes CDR1 MNHEY and CDR2 SVGAGI. The DNA for the CDR3 is TGTGCCAGCACCCAGAGTCGGGGGTACTATGGCTACACCTTC. As protein: CASTQSRGYYGYTF.

The chain combines TRBV30 with TRBJ1-5; no reliable D call. The CDR3 consists of 14 residues. CDR1 GTSNPN and CDR2 SVGIG come from the germline V gene (reference sequence). Trimming removed 1 base at V and 5 bases at J, with 12 bases between. The CDR3 bases are TGTGCCTGGAGTGAGGGAGGGAGTCATCAGCCCCAGCATTTT. It codes for CAWSEGGSHQPQHF.

The gene calls are TRBV15 and TRBJ2-7, with D possibly being TRBD2 (5 bases). The V end was cut by 0 bases, the J end by 6 bases, with 9 bases between. Germline CDR1 is LNHNV and CDR2 is YYDKDF (reference sequence). The CDR3 extends over 13 amino acids. For the CDR3, the DNA is TGTGCCACCAGCAGAGATAGACTAAGCGAGCAGTACTTC. This encodes CATSRDRLSEQYF.

This chain connects TRBV4-1 to TRBJ2-2, with D possibly matching TRBD2 (5 bases). Germline CDR1 MGHRA, CDR2 YSYEKL. Trimming left V 0 bases short and J 4 bases short, with 9 bases between. This CDR3 is 15 amino acids long. DNA for the CDR3: TGCGCCAGCAGCCAAGAGGTCCGGGGCACCGGGGAGCTGTTTTTT. This codes for CASSQEVRGTGELFF.

The rearrangement links TRBV18 to TRBJ2-7; maybe TRBD1 (6 bases). This CDR3 is 13 amino acids long. Trimming removed 1 base from V and 4 bases from J, with 8 bases in between. Germline V gives CDR1 KGHSH, CDR2 LQKENI. For the CDR3, the DNA is TGTGCCAGCTCACCACGGGACAATTACGAGCAGTACTTC. It specifies CASSPRDNYEQYF.

The chain is built from TRBV6-6 and TRBJ2-7; D ambiguous. The CDR3 consists of 13 residues. The V and J ends lost 2 bases and 2 bases respectively, with 7 bases between them. Germline-derived CDR1 and CDR2 are MNHNY and SVGAGI (reference sequence). DNA for the CDR3: TGTGCCAGCAGTTACGAAGCTGCCTACGAGCAGTACTTC. It yields the protein CASSYEAAYEQYF.

The table lists this clone with a count of one. The gene calls are TRBV6-5 and TRBJ1-6; 8 nucleotides agree with TRBD1. V lost 7 bases, J lost 6 bases, and 8 bases stayed unmatched. CDR1 is MNHEY, CDR2 SVGAGI, per germline. The CDR3 is made up of 15 amino acids. The CDR3 DNA reads TGTGCCAGCATCACACAGGGGGTAGTTAATTCACCCCTCCACTTT. This gives the protein CASITQGVVNSPLHF.

This chain uses TRBV5-6 with TRBJ2-2; 9 nucleotides line up with TRBD1. Trimming took 6 bases from V and 5 from J; bases not matched to a gene: 14. This CDR3 is 17 amino acids long. Germline V gene sequence: CDR1 SGHDT, CDR2 YYEEEE. The CDR3 bases are TGTGCCAGCAACTCTTATGTGGGACAGGGTCCTACCGGGGAGCTGTTTTTT. It is translated as CASNSYVGQGPTGELFF. Complete variable domain (other parts from reference TRBV5-6 and TRBJ2-2): DAGVTQSPTHLIKTRGQQVTLRCSPKSGHDTVSWYQQALGQGPQFIFQYYEEEERQRGNFPDRFSGHQFPNYSSELNVNALLLGDSALYLCASNSYVGQGPTGELFFGEGSRLTVL.

The chain couples TRBV6-5 to TRBJ1-6; possible D gene TRBD1, 5 bases. The germline V gene encodes CDR1 MNHEY and CDR2 SVGAGI. CDR3 length: 15 residues. V was cut by 7 bases and J by 0 bases, with 10 bases left in between. For the CDR3, the DNA is TGTGCCAGCACGGGGGGGAGCTCCTATAATTCACCCCTCCACTTT. Its protein product is CASTGGSSYNSPLHF.

The rearrangement links TRBV30 to TRBJ2-3; D might be TRBD1 (6 bases). The CDR3 contains 14 residues. The germline gives CDR1 GTSNPN, CDR2 SVGIG (reference sequence). V lost 5 bases and J lost 2, with 14 bases in between. The CDR3 here is CAWAQGTHTDTQYF. The CDR3 DNA reads as TGTGCCTGGGCGCAGGGGACCCACACAGATACGCAGTATTTT.

The CDR3 sequence: CASSGGTLYGYTF. The CDR3 bases are TGCGCCAGCAGCGGGGGGACTCTTTATGGCTACACCTTC. J is TRBJ1-2 and V is TRBV5-1; perhaps TRBD1 as D (5 bases). The CDR3 has 13 residues. The V end lost 4 bases, the J end lost 5 bases, and 12 bases lay between the germline ends. Germline CDR1 reads SGHRS; CDR2 reads YFSETQ.

This chain joins TRBV30 and TRBJ2-3; D call uncertain. This CDR3 spans 11 amino acids. Germline V lookup: CDR1 GTSNPN, CDR2 SVGIG (reference sequence). V lost 2 bases and J 3 bases, leaving 3 bases between the germline ends. CDR3 bases: TGTGCCTGGAGTCGGACAGATACGCAGTATTTT. Amino acid sequence: CAWSRTDTQYF.

This clone occurred a few times. Other DNA variants within this sample encode the same CDR3. The chain links TRBV7-9 to TRBJ2-7, with D unresolved. Trimming left V 1 base short and J 0 bases short, with 7 bases between. Per germline, CDR1 SEHNR and CDR2 FQNEAQ (reference sequence). The CDR3 runs 14 residues. The chain's CDR3 is CASSLVGSSYEQYF. The CDR3 DNA sequence: TGTGCCAGCAGCTTAGTCGGGTCCTCCTACGAGCAGTACTTC.

As for this clone: The same CDR3 can be traced to other DNA sequences in this sample. J is TRBJ1-2 and V is TRBV28; D is unresolved. Germline CDR1 is MDHEN and CDR2 is SYDVKM. V was clipped by 4 bases and J by 4 bases, with 4 bases between them. The CDR3 spans 11 residues. The DNA for the CDR3 is TGTGCCAGCAGTTCTCCCTATGGCTACACCTTC. Translated: CASSSPYGYTF.

This clone was seen a single time. The rearrangement links TRBV5-4 to TRBJ2-4; the match to TRBD1 covers 7 bases. This CDR3 has 17 residues. Per germline, CDR1 SGHNT and CDR2 YYREEE (reference sequence). V trimming: 4 bases; J trimming: 7 bases; junction bases outside the gene matches: 17. The CDR3 sequence: CASSDRQGLGVGNIQYF. The CDR3 nucleotides are TGTGCCAGCAGCGATCGACAGGGTTTGGGTGTTGGGAACATTCAGTACTTC. Full variable domain (outside the CDR3, taken from reference TRBV5-4 and TRBJ2-4): ETGVTQSPTHLIKTRGQQVTLRCSSQSGHNTVSWYQQALGQGPQFIFQYYREEENGRGNFPPRFSGLQFPNYSSELNVNALELDDSALYLCASSDRQGLGVGNIQYFGAGTRLSVL.

The rearrangement links TRBV6-5 to TRBJ1-4, with 11 bases lining up with TRBD1. The J segment lost 8 bases and the V segment lost 6 bases, leaving 8 bases of the junction unmatched. The length of the CDR3 is 15 residues. CDR1 is MNHEY and CDR2 is SVGAGI in the germline V gene. The CDR3 protein is CASSRGQGAVEKLFF. CDR3 bases: TGTGCCAGCAGCCGTGGACAGGGGGCAGTGGAAAAACTGTTTTTT.

The rearrangement links TRBV2 to TRBJ2-1; 10 bases match TRBD2. The CDR3 has 18 amino acids. The germline V gene has CDR1 SNHLY and CDR2 FYNNEI. The ends lost 5 bases at V and 6 bases at J; junction bases unmatched: 16. The CDR3 loop reads CASSLAGGAPTPGNEQFF. The DNA of the CDR3 is TGTGCCAGCAGTTTAGCGGGAGGCGCCCCGACCCCGGGCAATGAGCAGTTCTTC.

The chain has TRBV5-5 and TRBJ1-5; TRBD1 is a possible D gene (6 bases). The V and J ends lost 3 bases and 4 bases respectively, with 17 bases between them. Germline V CDR1 and CDR2: SGHKS, YYEKEE (reference sequence). This CDR3 contains 16 residues. The CDR3 nucleotides read TGTGCCAGCAGCTCGCGTCAACAGGGTAGTAATCAGCCCCAGCATTTT. Translation gives CASSSRQQGSNQPQHF.

The V and J genes are TRBV10-3 and TRBJ2-5; tentatively, D is TRBD2 (5 bases). Trimming cost V 4 bases and J 4 bases, with 13 bases left between them. Germline values: CDR1 ENHRY, CDR2 SYGVKD. The CDR3 totals 14 residues. The CDR3 region is CAISGVLAGETQYF. Written as DNA, the CDR3 is TGTGCCATCAGTGGGGTTCTAGCAGGAGAGACCCAGTACTTC.

A note on this clone: Other nucleotide sequences from this sample produce the same CDR3. The J gene is TRBJ1-2, the V gene TRBV4-2; 8 bases are shared with TRBD1. CDR3 size: 14 residues. Germline V gives CDR1 LGHNA, CDR2 YNFKEQ. V lost 0 bases to trimming and J lost 7 bases; unmatched junction nucleotides: 4. In DNA form, the CDR3 reads TGTGCCAGCAGCCAAGATCAGGGGGCAGGTGGCTACACCTTC. Translation: CASSQDQGAGGYTF.

V usage is TRBV19 and J usage is TRBJ2-7, with 7 bases aligning to TRBD1. Germline assignment: CDR1 LNHDA and CDR2 SQIVND (reference sequence). CDR3 size: 14 residues. The V segment lost 5 bases and the J segment 3 bases; nucleotides outside the gene matches: 7. CDR3 DNA: TGTGCCAGTAGTCCTTCCGGGACAGACTACGAGCAGTACTTC. Its translation is CASSPSGTDYEQYF.

The gene calls are TRBV6-5 and TRBJ1-1; 8 positions agree with TRBD1. The CDR3 covers 14 residues. The V and J ends lost 6 bases and 1 base, in that order; junction bases with no gene match: 4. Germline V gene sequence: CDR1 MNHEY, CDR2 SVGAGI. CDR3 DNA: TGTGCCAGCAGCCGCGACAGGGGGAACACTGAAGCTTTCTTT. This translates into CASSRDRGNTEAFF.